What follows are 25 T cell receptor beta chains derived from one specimen sequenced in a study of OX40 agonist ivuxolimab in advanced cancers. The method was immunoSEQ multiplex PCR; TCRdb's version includes in-frame clones alone and lacks a portion of them. This table holds 55,000 to 60,000 clones, 93% found once. The material sequenced was CD4+ or CD8+ T cells sorted from blood, taken in a trial of the OX40 agonist ivuxolimab. All receptors come from an adult with an advanced solid tumor such as melanoma, head and neck, liver or kidney cancer.

CDR3 amino acids: CASSSPRGAEAFF. For the CDR3, the DNA is TGTGCCAGCAGCTCTCCCCGAGGCGCCGAAGCTTTCTTT. V and J are TRBV7-9 and TRBJ1-1; D ambiguous. CDR1 and CDR2 (germline): SEHNR, FQNEAQ (reference sequence). Trimming took off 4 bases at V and 8 bases at J, with 14 bases between the two ends. The CDR3 runs to 13 residues.

The chain employs TRBV5-1 and TRBJ1-6; a weak D match, TRBD1 (5 bases). CDR1 SGHRS and CDR2 YFSETQ come from the germline V gene. Trimming cost V 0 bases and J 11 bases, with 15 bases left between them. The CDR3 has 15 residues. CDR3: CASSLEGQGGAPLHF. The CDR3 DNA follows: TGCGCCAGCAGCTTGGAGGGGCAGGGCGGGGCACCCCTCCACTTT.

The V gene is TRBV4-1, the J gene TRBJ2-3, with 10 bases matching TRBD1. Trimming removed 3 bases from V and 2 bases from J; junction bases left unmatched: 8. The CDR3 is made up of 17 amino acids. The germline CDR1 and CDR2 sequences are MGHRA and YSYEKL. CDR3 nucleotide sequence: TGCGCCAGCAGCCACCCGGGACAGGGGACTCTCACAGATACGCAGTATTTT. Its protein product is CASSHPGQGTLTDTQYF.

The J gene is TRBJ2-2, the V gene TRBV7-3; 12 nucleotides line up with TRBD2. V shed 5 bases and J 2 bases; nucleotides not matched to a gene: 6. The CDR3 extends over 17 amino acids. CDR1 is SGHTA and CDR2 is FQGTGA in the germline V gene. DNA of the CDR3: TGTGCCAGCAGCCCAGGACTAGCGGGGCCCAACACCGGGGAGCTGTTTTTT. Protein sequence: CASSPGLAGPNTGELFF. Drawing the rest from reference TRBV7-3 and TRBJ2-2, the complete variable domain is GAGVSQTPSNKVTEKGKYVELRCDPISGHTALYWYRQSLGQGPEFLIYFQGTGAADDSGLPNDRFFAVRPEGSVSTLKIQRTERGDSAVYLCASSPGLAGPNTGELFFGEGSRLTVL.

The rearrangement joins TRBV13 to TRBJ2-5; no reliable D call. The CDR3 spans 14 residues. Looked up from germline, CDR1 is PRHDT and CDR2 is FYEKMQ (reference sequence). Trimming cost V 5 bases and J 2 bases, with 12 bases left between them. The CDR3 region is CASSPRPQQETQYF. Written as DNA, the CDR3 is TGTGCCAGCAGCCCAAGGCCACAGCAAGAGACCCAGTACTTC. Variable domain in full (rest from reference TRBV13 and TRBJ2-5): AAGVIQSPRHLIKEKRETATLKCYPIPRHDTVYWYQQGPGQDPQFLISFYEKMQSDKGSIPDRFSAQQFSDYHSELNMSSLELGDSALYFCASSPRPQQETQYFGPGTRLLVL.

This clone was counted only a few times. The chain has TRBV7-2 and TRBJ1-2; D is unresolved. The CDR3 contains 13 residues. Germline V lookup: CDR1 SGHTA, CDR2 FQGNSA. The V end was cut by 1 base, the J end by 7 bases, with 10 bases between. The CDR3 DNA follows: TGTGCCAGCAGCTTAGTGGGAACTGGTGGCTACACCTTC. It is translated as CASSLVGTGGYTF.

The chain uses TRBV13 and TRBJ2-1, with 12 bases identical to TRBD1. The V segment lost 3 bases and the J segment 7 bases; nucleotides outside the gene matches: 4. The CDR3 totals 15 residues. From germline, CDR1 is PRHDT and CDR2 FYEKMQ (reference sequence). CDR3: CASSFRDRGRNEQFF. The DNA of the CDR3 is TGTGCCAGCAGCTTCCGGGACAGGGGGCGTAATGAGCAGTTCTTC.

The rearrangement joins TRBV28 to TRBJ2-2; TRBD1 might be the D (5 bases). This CDR3 has 16 amino acids. Trimming stripped 3 bases from V and 5 bases from J, with 16 bases between. Per germline, CDR1 MDHEN and CDR2 SYDVKM. The CDR3 protein is CASSFERGGPTGELFF. The CDR3 nucleotides read TGTGCCAGCAGTTTTGAAAGGGGCGGACCAACCGGGGAGCTGTTTTTT.

The CDR3 region is CASSYSKSGTYEQYF. CDR3 DNA: TGTGCCAGCAGTTACTCGAAGAGCGGGACCTACGAGCAGTACTTC. The V call is TRBV6-5, the J call TRBJ2-7; 7 nucleotides align to TRBD2. V gave up 0 bases and J gave up 2 bases; unmatched junction bases: 4. The CDR3 is made up of 15 amino acids. Germline V gene lookup returns CDR1 MNHEY and CDR2 SVGAGI.

J is TRBJ1-1 and V is TRBV7-6; 10 bases map to TRBD1. The CDR3 sequence is 17 residues long. Germline V gene data show CDR1 as SGHVS and CDR2 as FNYEAQ. V was pared by 5 bases and J by 8 bases, with 17 bases of the junction left unmatched. CDR3 DNA: TGTGCCAGCAGCCTCAGAACCGGGACAGGGGACGGAGAAGAAGCTTTCTTT. Translation: CASSLRTGTGDGEEAFF.

V and J are TRBV9 and TRBJ2-3; 7 bases are shared with TRBD1. This CDR3 spans 18 amino acids. Looked up from germline, CDR1 is SGDLS and CDR2 is YYNGEE. Germline trimming cut 0 bases from V and 0 bases from J; bases unmatched to any gene: 10. The CDR3 loop is CASSVEGADRLSTDTQYF. Here the CDR3 DNA reads TGTGCCAGCAGCGTAGAAGGAGCGGACAGGCTAAGCACAGATACGCAGTATTTT.

The table lists this clone with a count of one. The gene calls are TRBV9 and TRBJ1-2, with 7 bases aligning to TRBD1. Losses at the gene ends were 3 bases for V and 14 bases for J; bases not matched to a gene: 10. Germline CDR1 and CDR2: SGDLS and YYNGEE. The CDR3 loop spans 12 amino acids. The CDR3 DNA follows: TGTGCCAGCAGCGCCCCCGGGACAGTGGAGACCTTC. Amino acid sequence: CASSAPGTVETF. Full variable domain (remainder filled in from reference TRBV9 and TRBJ1-2): DSGVTQTPKHLITATGQRVTLRCSPRSGDLSVYWYQQSLDQGLQFLIQYYNGEERAKGNILERFSAQQFPDLHSELNLSSLELGDSALYFCASSAPGTVETFGSGTRLTVV.

The rearrangement uses TRBV7-2 and TRBJ2-1; 8 bases are a match to TRBD2. Germline CDR1 is SGHTA and CDR2 is FQGNSA. The CDR3 has 16 amino acids. Trimming at V came to 4 bases and at J to 3 bases, leaving 8 bases not matched to a gene. The CDR3 sequence is CASSSRPSGYYNEQFF. CDR3 DNA: TGTGCCAGCAGCTCACGCCCTAGCGGGTACTACAATGAGCAGTTCTTC.

The chain uses TRBV28 and TRBJ2-4; 7 nucleotides align to TRBD1. V shed 4 bases, J shed 6 bases, and the junction held 6 bases outside the gene matches. The V gene's germline CDR1 is MDHEN and CDR2 SYDVKM. This CDR3 has 14 residues. The CDR3 region is CASSSHRGRNIQYF. The CDR3, as DNA: TGTGCCAGCAGTTCGCACAGGGGTCGAAACATTCAGTACTTC.

Only one count was recorded for this clone. This sequence joins TRBV28 and TRBJ2-5; D gene unclear. Per germline, CDR1 MDHEN and CDR2 SYDVKM. Trimming took 5 bases from V and 5 from J, leaving 18 bases between them. The length of the CDR3 is 15 residues. The CDR3 DNA is TGTGCCAGCAGTCCCGCCGAAACCCTCCGGGAGACCCAGTACTTC. Translation gives CASSPAETLRETQYF. Combining the CDR3 with reference TRBV28 and TRBJ2-5 gives the whole variable domain DVKVTQSSRYLVKRTGEKVFLECVQDMDHENMFWYRQDPGLGLRLIYFSYDVKMKEKGDIPEGYSVSREKKERFSLILESASTNQTSMYLCASSPAETLRETQYFGPGTRLLVL.

This chain connects TRBV4-1 to TRBJ2-3, with D tentatively TRBD2 (5 bases). CDR3 length equals 16 residues. Germline CDR1 is MGHRA and CDR2 is YSYEKL. V lost 2 bases, J lost 2 bases, and 14 bases lay in between. The CDR3, as DNA: TGCGCCAGCAGCCAAAAGGAGGCCGCGGCCACAGATACGCAGTATTTT. This codes for CASSQKEAAATDTQYF.

The chain combines TRBV9 with TRBJ2-2; TRBD2 aligns across 7 bases. Germline CDR1 reads SGDLS; CDR2 reads YYNGEE. V was clipped by 1 base and J by 5 bases; unmatched bases: 5. This CDR3 has 15 residues. CDR3: CASSVLAGETGELFF. For the CDR3, the DNA is TGTGCCAGCAGCGTACTGGCGGGAGAAACCGGGGAGCTGTTTTTT.

The rearrangement joins TRBV29-1 to TRBJ1-2, with 8 nucleotides matching TRBD1. V was clipped by 3 bases and J by 4 bases; unmatched bases: 7. Germline CDR1 is SQVTM and CDR2 is ANQGSEA. This CDR3 is built from 14 residues. The CDR3 nucleotides read TGCAGCGTTGAGAGGCAGGGGGCGGGCTATGGCTACACCTTC. Translation gives CSVERQGAGYGYTF.

The chain has TRBV28 and TRBJ2-7, with D tentatively TRBD1 or TRBD2 (5 bases each). Germline CDR1 and CDR2: MDHEN and SYDVKM. This CDR3 has 15 residues. V dropped 3 bases and J dropped 2 bases, with 14 bases sitting between them. CDR3 loop: CASSFRGPIPYEQYF. The CDR3 region has the DNA TGTGCCAGCAGTTTTCGGGGCCCGATCCCCTACGAGCAGTACTTC.

J is TRBJ2-1 and V is TRBV14; no clear D gene. Germline loops: CDR1 SGHDN, CDR2 FVKESK. V lost 5 bases, J lost 6 bases, and 11 bases lay in between. There are 13 residues in the CDR3. In DNA, the CDR3 is TGTGCCAGCAGCACCCCGGGTCCCAATGAGCAGTTCTTC. It translates to CASSTPGPNEQFF.

The rearrangement links TRBV27 to TRBJ2-2; D remains unclear. Trimming removed 0 bases at V and 6 bases at J, with 5 bases between. In germline, CDR1 is MNHEY, CDR2 SMNVEV (reference sequence). The CDR3 consists of 13 residues. CDR3 sequence reads: CASSLSGSGELFF. The CDR3 bases are TGTGCCAGCAGTTTATCGGGGTCCGGGGAGCTGTTTTTT.

Note on this clone: Other DNA sequences from this sample encode an identical CDR3 as well. The rearrangement joins TRBV19 to TRBJ2-7; tentatively, D is TRBD2 (6 bases). The ends were cut back, 3 bases at V and 2 bases at J, with 14 bases in the middle. Germline CDR1 LNHDA, CDR2 SQIVND (reference sequence). The CDR3 is 15 residues long. CDR3 coding DNA: TGTGCCAGTAGTATTTACGGGGGTTCCACCTACGAGCAGTACTTC. Residues: CASSIYGGSTYEQYF.

This clone is a singleton in its sample. Here the CDR3 reads CASSQDLGQGSYEQFF. In DNA, the CDR3 is TGCGCCAGCAGCCAAGATCTAGGACAGGGATCCTATGAGCAGTTCTTC. This chain joins TRBV4-3 and TRBJ2-1; 8 nucleotides align to TRBD1. In germline, CDR1 is LGHNA, CDR2 YSLEER. Trimming removed 0 bases from V and 8 bases from J; junction bases left unmatched: 9. This CDR3 contains 16 residues.

The chain combines TRBV9 with TRBJ2-3, with a tentative D call TRBD2 (5 bases). Between the trimmed V and J ends, which lost 0 bases and 0 bases, there was a span of 11 bases. Germline lookup yields CDR1 SGDLS and CDR2 YYNGEE. The CDR3 is made up of 16 amino acids. Here the CDR3 reads CASSVGSGTSTDTQYF. CDR3 DNA: TGTGCCAGCAGCGTAGGGAGCGGAACTAGCACAGATACGCAGTATTTT.

The chain has TRBV4-1 and TRBJ2-7; D might be TRBD2 (6 bases). The germline V and J ends were trimmed by 4 bases and 4 bases, with 11 bases remaining between them. CDR1 is MGHRA and CDR2 is YSYEKL in the germline V gene. There are 13 residues in the CDR3. The CDR3 nucleotides read TGCGCCAGCAGCCTAGCGGCATTTTACGAGCAGTACTTC. Encoded protein: CASSLAAFYEQYF.